Below, 20 T cell receptor beta chains from the same sample are listed, as sequenced in a study of blood T cell repertoires in COVID-19. Using immunoSEQ multiplex PCR, the repertoire was profiled, and TCRdb retains in-frame clones only, with some absent. The repertoire holds around 67,000 clones, with 87% as singletons. Sequencing was done on a sample of peripheral blood. Every receptor here comes from a woman aged 80 or older with acute or convalescent COVID-19.

The rearrangement joins TRBV2 to TRBJ1-1, with D possibly TRBD1 on 5 matching bases. Germline values: CDR1 SNHLY, CDR2 FYNNEI. V was shortened by 2 bases and J by 2 bases, with 9 bases between the two germline ends. This CDR3 is built from 14 residues. Here the CDR3 DNA reads TGTGCCAGCAGTGAATTCAGGGTTAACACTGAAGCTTTCTTT. Residues: CASSEFRVNTEAFF.

This clone has just one count. The V call is TRBV19, the J call TRBJ2-3; 9 positions agree with TRBD1. Trimming took 9 bases from V and 1 from J; bases not matched to a gene: 2. CDR1 is LNHDA, CDR2 SQIVND, per germline (reference sequence). This CDR3 is built from 13 residues. The CDR3 sequence is CASRDRGTDTQYF. The CDR3 bases are TGTGCCAGCCGGGACAGGGGCACAGATACGCAGTATTTT.

The rearrangement links TRBV6-6 to TRBJ2-1, with 14 bases identical to TRBD2. The CDR3 sequence is 18 residues long. Trimming at V came to 5 bases and at J to 7 bases, leaving 13 bases not matched to a gene. Germline V gene sequence: CDR1 MNHNY, CDR2 SVGAGI (reference sequence). CDR3 sequence: CASSPVLGTSGRGNEQFF. In DNA form, the CDR3 reads TGTGCCAGCAGTCCTGTACTAGGGACTAGCGGGAGAGGAAATGAGCAGTTCTTC.

For the CDR3, the DNA is TGCAGCGTTGATCGGGGGGGAGGCAGTGAGCAGTTCTTC. Its translation: CSVDRGGGSEQFF. The J gene is TRBJ2-1, the V gene TRBV29-1, with 8 bases lining up with TRBD2. The CDR3 spans 13 residues. With V trimmed by 3 bases and J by 9 bases, 7 bases remained unmatched. The germline V gene encodes CDR1 SQVTM and CDR2 ANQGSEA.

V is TRBV28 and J is TRBJ1-2; 9 positions agree with TRBD1. This CDR3 contains 15 residues. The J segment lost 4 bases and the V segment lost 10 bases, leaving 13 bases of the junction unmatched. Germline V gene lookup returns CDR1 MDHEN and CDR2 SYDVKM. This CDR3 is CATRAALGQGYGYTF. The CDR3 DNA reads TGTGCCACCCGGGCCGCACTGGGACAGGGCTATGGCTACACCTTC.

The V gene is TRBV15, the J gene TRBJ1-4, with a tentative D call TRBD1 (5 bases). CDR1 is LNHNV, CDR2 YYDKDF, per germline (reference sequence). The length of the CDR3 is 15 residues. Trimming took off 5 bases at V and 8 bases at J, with 18 bases between the two ends. This chain's CDR3 is CATSGGGSNQEKLFF. The CDR3 coding sequence is TGTGCCACCAGCGGGGGAGGGTCTAATCAGGAAAAACTGTTTTTT.

This clone has only one observation. The J gene is TRBJ2-3, the V gene TRBV27; tentatively, D is TRBD1 (6 bases). V was cut by 5 bases and J by 3 bases, with 12 bases left in between. The CDR3 length is 14 residues. The germline V gene has CDR1 MNHEY and CDR2 SMNVEV (reference sequence). The CDR3 here is CASSITGWTDTQYF. The CDR3 DNA follows: TGTGCCAGCAGTATCACAGGGTGGACAGATACGCAGTATTTT.

The chain joins TRBV27 to TRBJ1-1; possibly TRBD1 for D (6 bases). From germline, CDR1 is MNHEY and CDR2 SMNVEV (reference sequence). This CDR3 comprises 13 residues. V gave up 3 bases and J gave up 4 bases, with 9 bases separating them. For the CDR3, the DNA is TGTGCCAGCAGTTTGAGAGGGGGCACTGAAGCTTTCTTT. Protein product: CASSLRGGTEAFF.

The V gene is TRBV7-8, the J gene TRBJ2-7; TRBD2 matches 7 bases. The germline V gene has CDR1 SGHVS and CDR2 FQNEAQ. This CDR3 is 15 amino acids long. V trimming: 5 bases; J trimming: 2 bases; junction bases outside the gene matches: 9. This chain's CDR3 is CASSRGLGAAYEQYF. CDR3 coding DNA: TGTGCCAGCAGCCGCGGACTAGGCGCAGCCTACGAGCAGTACTTC.

This chain links TRBV5-1 with TRBJ2-3; 9 positions agree with TRBD2. V was pared by 0 bases and J by 5 bases, with 7 bases of the junction left unmatched. CDR3 length: 16 residues. Looked up from germline, CDR1 is SGHRS and CDR2 is YFSETQ. The CDR3 nucleotides read TGCGCCAGCAGCTTGGAACGCGGGGGGGCAGGAGATACGCAGTATTTT. This translates into CASSLERGGAGDTQYF.

The chain carries TRBV7-2 and TRBJ2-1; the match to TRBD1 covers 8 bases. V dropped 4 bases and J dropped 6; count of bases not matched to a gene: 5. Germline CDR1 and CDR2: SGHTA and FQGNSA. This CDR3 spans 14 amino acids. In nucleotides, the CDR3 is TGTGCCAGCAGCTCCCGGACAGGGTTCAATGAGCAGTTCTTC. Its protein is CASSSRTGFNEQFF.

V gene TRBV2 combines with J gene TRBJ1-2; possible D gene TRBD1, 5 bases. The germline V gene has CDR1 SNHLY and CDR2 FYNNEI. The germline V and J ends were trimmed by 7 bases and 3 bases, with 12 bases remaining between them. CDR3 length: 13 amino acids. In nucleotides, the CDR3 is TGTGCCAGCACCCTCGGCAGGGACTATGGCTACACCTTC. It translates to CASTLGRDYGYTF.

This clone has just one count. This chain joins TRBV3-1 (or the pseudogene TRBV3-2) and TRBJ1-6; TRBD1 is a possible D gene (6 bases). The CDR3 loop spans 14 amino acids. V was pared by 8 bases and J by 5 bases, with 13 bases between. CDR1 and CDR2 from the germline V gene are LGHDT and YNNKEL (reference sequence). CDR3 residues: CASSSRQDNSPLHF. The CDR3 region has the DNA TGTGCCAGCTCCTCGAGACAGGATAATTCACCCCTCCACTTT.

The V and J genes are TRBV4-3 and TRBJ2-7, with 8 bases fitting TRBD2. Losses at the gene ends were 4 bases for V and 2 bases for J; bases not matched to a gene: 7. The CDR3 is 15 residues long. Germline V gene sequence: CDR1 LGHNA, CDR2 YSLEER. DNA of the CDR3: TGCGCCAGCAGCCCAAAGCCGGGACTAGCCTACGAGCAGTACTTC. Translated: CASSPKPGLAYEQYF.

The chain couples TRBV5-1 to TRBJ2-3; 7 bases match TRBD2. Germline CDR1 SGHRS, CDR2 YFSETQ. CDR3 size: 15 residues. J was trimmed by 4 bases and V by 4 bases; bases with no gene match: 9. Written as DNA, the CDR3 is TGCGCCAGCAGCACCAGCGGGGCCGACGCAGATACGCAGTATTTT. This translates into CASSTSGADADTQYF.

The chain carries TRBV18 and TRBJ2-3, with D maybe TRBD2 (5 bases). There are 17 residues in the CDR3. V lost 1 base to trimming and J lost 2 bases, with 16 bases between them. Germline loops: CDR1 KGHSH, CDR2 LQKENI. The CDR3 sequence: CASSPQVQGGLTDTQYF. CDR3 in DNA: TGTGCCAGCTCACCACAGGTCCAAGGCGGACTCACAGATACGCAGTATTTT. Looking up the rest from reference TRBV18 and TRBJ2-3 gives the full variable domain: NAGVMQNPRHLVRRRGQEARLRCSPMKGHSHVYWYRQLPEEGLKFMVYLQKENIIDESGMPKERFSAEFPKEGPSILRIQQVVRGDSAAYFCASSPQVQGGLTDTQYFGPGTRLTVL.

The J gene is TRBJ1-6, the V gene TRBV6-5; D unresolved. This CDR3 is 15 amino acids long. Germline CDR1 reads MNHEY; CDR2 reads SVGAGI. V lost 0 bases and J 10 bases, leaving 13 bases between the germline ends. The CDR3 bases are TGTGCCAGCAGTTACTCTTCCCTCACCAGGTCACCCCTCCACTTT. Translation gives CASSYSSLTRSPLHF.

This clone was counted a single time. The chain has TRBV4-1 and TRBJ2-2, with D uncertain. V was pared by 4 bases and J by 0 bases, with 9 bases between. Germline-derived CDR1 and CDR2 are MGHRA and YSYEKL. The CDR3 has 15 amino acids. The CDR3 sequence: CASSLDTTNTGELFF. In DNA form, the CDR3 reads TGCGCCAGCAGCCTCGATACTACGAACACCGGGGAGCTGTTTTTT.

The chain carries TRBV19 and TRBJ1-4; D is possibly TRBD1 (6 bases). The CDR3 consists of 16 residues. Germline CDR1 LNHDA, CDR2 SQIVND (reference sequence). The ends were cut back, 3 bases at V and 2 bases at J, with 13 bases in the middle. DNA of the CDR3: TGTGCCAGTAGTATGGAGATCAGGGGTACTAATGAAAAACTGTTTTTT. Translated: CASSMEIRGTNEKLFF. Together with reference TRBV19 and TRBJ1-4, the CDR3 gives the full variable domain: DGGITQSPKYLFRKEGQNVTLSCEQNLNHDAMYWYRQDPGQGLRLIYYSQIVNDFQKGDIAEGYSVSREKKESFPLTVTSAQKNPTAFYLCASSMEIRGTNEKLFFGSGTQLSVL.

The chain combines TRBV2 with TRBJ2-1; 11 positions match TRBD2. There are 15 residues in the CDR3. V trimming: 8 bases; J trimming: 3 bases; junction bases outside the gene matches: 6. Germline CDR1 reads SNHLY; CDR2 reads FYNNEI. For the CDR3, the DNA is TGTGCCAGCGGAACCGGGACTAGCGGCTACAATGAGCAGTTCTTC. As protein: CASGTGTSGYNEQFF.